This TCR beta chain derives from a study of CD8+ T cells in alopecia areata. cDNA prepared by RNA extraction and subsequent reverse transcription served as the template for sequencing. The data were produced by immunoSEQ multiplex PCR, yet TCRdb's version contains in-frame clones alone and is incomplete. The sample has tens of thousands of clones; more than 65% are singletons. With 4 bases removed from V and 6 bases from J, the gap between germline ends came to 6 bases. There are 10 residues in the CDR3. Germline-derived CDR1 and CDR2 are SQVTM and ANQGSEA. Treatment specified: oral pan-JAK inhibitor, 5-10 mg twice daily.

This TCR was sampled from a human donor with alopecia areata. The chain has TRBV29-1 and TRBJ1-2; D is unclear. Sequenced material: CD8+ T cells sorted from blood, taken around week 42, from a patient treated with tofacitinib. CDR3 amino acids: CSVGGNGYTF. The CDR3 nucleotides are TGCAGCGTTGGGGGTAATGGCTACACCTTC. The full variable domain, its missing parts supplied by reference TRBV29-1 and TRBJ1-2, is SAVISQKPSRDICQRGTSLTIQCQVDSQVTMMFWYRQQPGQSLTLIATANQGSEATYESGFVIDKFPISRPNLTFSTLTVSNMSPEDSSIYLCSVGGNGYTFGSGTRLTVV.